This T cell receptor beta chain was recovered during a study of OX40 agonist ivuxolimab in advanced cancers. Study background: Patients were treated with intravenous ivuxolimab, dosed at 0.01 to 10 mg/kg and infused every 2 weeks. Dose-escalation patients had hepatocellular carcinoma, melanoma, renal cell or head and neck cancer. Study-wide results and caveats: Expanded peripheral T cells had an undetermined antigen specificity.

Profiled with immunoSEQ multiplex PCR; TCRdb holds only in-frame clones, not every one. The data contain 100,000 or so clones, 85% to 95% of them seen just once; the ten biggest clones take up roughly 0.56%. CDR1 is SGHRS, CDR2 YFSETQ, per germline. Trimming removed 4 bases from V and 0 bases from J, with 5 bases in between. This CDR3 is built from 13 residues. Details on this clone: Its antigen is not identified.

The origin of this receptor is an adult with an advanced solid tumor such as melanoma, head and neck, liver or kidney cancer. This sample comprised CD4+ or CD8+ T cells sorted from blood, obtained in a trial of the OX40 agonist ivuxolimab. This sequence joins TRBV5-1 and TRBJ2-1; D not certain. The DNA of the CDR3 is TGCGCCAGCAGCGGTGGCTCCTACAATGAGCAGTTCTTC. It is translated as CASSGGSYNEQFF.